Sequencing of this T cell receptor beta chain was carried out in a study of shared clonotypes between healthy human individuals. About the research overall: The study used three CD4 naive, three CD4 memory, two CD8 naive and one CD8 memory plate per donor.

Only CD45RO-negative cells positively selected for CCR7 counted as naive CD8 cells, so terminally differentiated effector memory CD45RA+ cells were excluded. Assay runs were performed at deep level. Replicate PCRs for sorted subsets used approximately 220 ng DNA; this equaled 30,000 to 35,000 T cell genomes. Profiled with immunoSEQ multiplex PCR; TCRdb holds only in-frame clones, not every one. The data contain about 2.1 million clones, just over 90% of them singletons. Points on this clone: Antigen: not known.

Study-wide findings and caveats: When compared with the clonotypes that were shared by all four sorted-subset donors, the non-shared clonotypes turned out to have lower generation probabilities.

Germline V lookup: CDR1 SEHNR, CDR2 FQNEAQ (reference sequence). This CDR3 is 11 amino acids long. The germline V and J ends were trimmed by 3 bases and 11 bases, with 10 bases remaining between them. The V call is TRBV7-9, the J call TRBJ1-1; no reliable D call. This receptor was identified in a man between 18 and 35 years old in good health. Some clones in this sample may be carry-over from other donors' samples. Source material: naive CD8+ T cells from PBMCs. CDR3 nucleotide sequence: TGTGCCAGCAGCTTGGTACTGGGGGCTTTCTTT. Protein: CASSLVLGAFF.